This is a list of T cell receptor beta chains from one sample in a study of T cell responses to AZD1222 COVID-19 vaccine. TCRdb keeps only in-frame clones here, not all; method: immunoSEQ multiplex PCR. Here the sample spans over 60,000 clones, more than 75% being singletons. Sequencing was performed on peripheral blood, taken 28 days after the second dose of the MenACWY control vaccine. These receptors all stem from an adult who received the MenACWY meningococcal vaccine as a control. CDR3s include the opening cysteine and the closing phenylalanine or tryptophan. The order of the fields is clone size, V gene, J gene, D gene, CDR3 protein, CDR3 DNA. A D gene is named only where the DNA matches it firmly. For some rows the clone size is stated as once, few or many, or as a class when expanded; others skip it.

size: .
V: TRBV19
J: TRBJ1-5
D: .
CDR3: CASTPQRDQPQHF
DNA: TGTGCCAGTACACCACAGCGGGATCAGCCCCAGCATTTT

size: .
V: TRBV24-1
J: TRBJ2-7
D: TRBD1
CDR3: CATSEGQGFNEQYF
DNA: TGTGCCACCAGTGAAGGACAGGGTTTCAACGAGCAGTACTTC

size: .
V: TRBV20-1
J: TRBJ2-7
D: .
CDR3: CSAREVYEQYF
DNA: TGCAGTGCTAGAGAAGTTTACGAGCAGTACTTC

size: .
V: TRBV19
J: TRBJ1-1
D: .
CDR3: CASSINGEAFF
DNA: TGTGCCAGTAGTATAAATGGTGAAGCTTTCTTT

size: few
V: TRBV2
J: TRBJ1-4
D: .
CDR3: CASSDRGGNEKLFF
DNA: TGTGCCAGCAGTGACAGGGGCGGTAATGAAAAACTGTTTTTT

size: few
V: TRBV6-5
J: TRBJ2-5
D: TRBD1
CDR3: CASSYFRDRGRETQYF
DNA: TGTGCCAGCAGTTACTTCCGGGACAGGGGTCGAGAGACCCAGTACTTC

size: .
V: TRBV7-8
J: TRBJ1-1
D: .
CDR3: CASRAEDGFGTEAFF
DNA: TGTGCCAGCAGAGCTGAGGATGGGTTTGGGACTGAAGCTTTCTTT

size: .
V: TRBV6-1
J: TRBJ1-5
D: .
CDR3: CASSEVQVGQPQHF
DNA: TGTGCCAGCAGTGAGGTCCAGGTTGGTCAGCCCCAGCATTTT

size: once
V: TRBV18
J: TRBJ2-1
D: .
CDR3: CASSPQRGLYNEQFF
DNA: TGTGCCAGCTCACCACAGAGAGGCCTCTACAATGAGCAGTTCTTC

size: .
V: TRBV28
J: TRBJ1-2
D: .
CDR3: CASHESPSLRGYTF
DNA: TGTGCCAGTCATGAGTCCCCAAGCCTCAGGGGCTACACCTTC

size: .
V: TRBV19
J: TRBJ1-5
D: .
CDR3: CASSIDGWSNQPQHF
DNA: TGTGCCAGTAGTATAGACGGTTGGAGCAATCAGCCCCAGCATTTT

size: .
V: TRBV9
J: TRBJ2-1
D: TRBD2
CDR3: CASSQAPGLVNEQFF
DNA: TGTGCCAGCAGCCAAGCTCCGGGACTAGTTAATGAGCAGTTCTTC

size: .
V: TRBV30
J: TRBJ2-5
D: TRBD2
CDR3: CAWSTGLAGIETQYF
DNA: TGTGCCTGGTCTACGGGACTAGCGGGGATAGAGACCCAGTACTTC

size: .
V: TRBV6-5
J: TRBJ1-2
D: .
CDR3: CASSPSSGGSGYTF
DNA: TGTGCCAGCAGTCCTAGTTCGGGGGGTAGTGGCTACACCTTC

size: .
V: TRBV2
J: TRBJ2-2
D: TRBD2
CDR3: CASSETRLAANTGELFF
DNA: TGTGCCAGCAGTGAAACCCGACTAGCGGCGAACACCGGGGAGCTGTTTTTT

size: .
V: TRBV7-9
J: TRBJ2-7
D: .
CDR3: CASSPDGFYEQYF
DNA: TGTGCCAGCAGCCCCGACGGGTTCTACGAGCAGTACTTC

size: .
V: TRBV18
J: TRBJ2-7
D: .
CDR3: CASSPPSSYEQYF
DNA: TGTGCCAGCTCACCACCGAGCTCCTACGAGCAGTACTTC

size: .
V: TRBV4-1
J: TRBJ2-7
D: .
CDR3: CASSQGWDPAYEQYF
DNA: TGCGCCAGCAGTCAAGGATGGGATCCGGCCTACGAGCAGTACTTC

size: .
V: TRBV25-1
J: TRBJ1-2
D: .
CDR3: CASRGGDGYGYTF
DNA: TGTGCCAGCAGGGGGGGGGACGGCTATGGCTACACCTTC

size: once
V: TRBV15
J: TRBJ2-3
D: TRBD1
CDR3: CATVNFGQGPDTQYF
DNA: TGTGCCACCGTTAACTTTGGACAGGGTCCAGATACGCAGTATTTT

size: .
V: TRBV19
J: TRBJ2-1
D: .
CDR3: CASGTVSYNEQFF
DNA: TGTGCCAGTGGCACAGTCTCCTACAATGAGCAGTTCTTC

size: .
V: TRBV20-1
J: TRBJ2-7
D: .
CDR3: CSAEHSYEQYF
DNA: TGCAGTGCCGAACACTCCTACGAGCAGTACTTC

size: .
V: TRBV7-2
J: TRBJ2-7
D: .
CDR3: CASSPLYRGGEQYF
DNA: TGTGCCAGCAGCCCCCTTTACAGGGGAGGCGAGCAGTACTTC

size: once
V: TRBV28
J: TRBJ2-5
D: TRBD2
CDR3: CASSLGASGRVGYQETQYF
DNA: TGTGCCAGCAGTTTAGGGGCTAGCGGGAGAGTGGGGTACCAAGAGACCCAGTACTTC

size: few
V: TRBV7-8
J: TRBJ1-3
D: .
CDR3: CASSPRGSGNTIYF
DNA: TGTGCCAGCAGTCCCCGTGGATCTGGAAACACCATATATTTT